The present T cell receptor beta chain was sequenced within a study of T cells in Graves' hyperthyroidism and ophthalmopathy (dated by TCRdb to between 2019 and 2020). About the investigation overall: Peripheral blood was collected at initial diagnosis, before any treatment. Prospective prediction of ophthalmopathy was tested in an independent validation cohort consisting of 18 to 20 hyperthyroidism patients and approximately 16 patients who later progressed to ophthalmopathy. According to the paper, TCR Vbeta CDR3 sequencing was carried out on about 140 peripheral blood samples, which came from 40 to 45 ophthalmopathy, about 75 hyperthyroidism and some 17 progressor patients. After sampling, hyperthyroidism patients received methimazole starting at 30 mg daily, and ophthalmopathy patients received high-dose intravenous methylprednisolone. Thyroid tissue and blood T-cell repertoires from over 5 Graves' hyperthyroidism patients were also compared in the study. The roughly 100 discovery patients were randomly divided into training and test sets at a 7:3 ratio. A discovery cohort of approximately 100 patients, approximately 44 with Graves' ophthalmopathy and under 60 with stable Graves' hyperthyroidism, was used to find distinguishing TCR V-J signatures.

Amplification of TCR beta CDR3 regions was carried out from RNA transcripts. A first-round RT-PCR of the TCR CDR3 used the HTBI primer set with the Qiagen OneStep RT-PCR kit. A second multiplex PCR round built the libraries, followed by size selection and purification. Sequencing of the libraries was done on an Illumina HiSeq2000 using paired-end 100 bp reads. The authors' analysis ran thus. SOAPnuke was used to process the raw data, with reads discarded if the reads contained adapters or uncalled bases, had a mean Phred below 15, or lacked an exact constant-primer or identifier match. High-quality paired reads were merged using COPE v1.2.5, and each unique nucleotide sequence was defined as a clonotype. MiTCR v1.1 was used to align clonotypes to the IMGT TRBV, TRBD and TRBJ reference segments. The analysis included only V-J combinations with a frequency above 0.0001, which together covered approximately 99% of the repertoires. The TCS score was defined as F50 (clonal expansion) divided by E x V (chaos), with BLOSUM62-based TCRdist calculated between CDR3 peptides within each V-J. Welch's t-statistics and random forest reduced 450 to 600 V-J features to 10 to 15, which were used in a naive Bayes classifier (R e1071). The public reads were quality trimmed at Q25 with fastp and then assembled into clones with MiXCR by TCRdb, keeping productive beta chains. Identical CDR3 protein sequences are pooled into one entry, listed with their most common genes and DNA. Here the V and J calls rest on TCRdb's processing, not on the authors' analysis. The sample table holds 300,000 to 400,000 distinct CDR3 sequences, of which over 11% were seen once. Jointly, the top ten make up under 30% of the sample.

V is pruned by 8 bases and J by 13 bases, leaving 11 bases of the junction without a gene match. From its cysteine to its phenylalanine, the CDR3 spans 12 amino acids. Solely the CDR3 DNA is kept, with 36 bases framed from the first base. This clonotype was detected ten times or more. What this receptor recognizes is not known. The sample holds no much larger clone one base away, and base qualities are not on file. What the authors observed across the whole study: In validation, the model predicted progression to ophthalmopathy with about 71% sensitivity and over 72% specificity, a median of 6.5 months before onset. Blood samples also contained most of the expanded thyroid clonotypes (frequency above 0.001), which suggests that blood repertoires may reflect thyroid immune responses. Sample size was not statistically predetermined, and investigators were not blinded to group allocation. A 13 V-J signature model separated ophthalmopathy from stable hyperthyroidism, with about 88% sensitivity and 81% to 83% specificity in cross-validation and 80%/75% in testing.

Stable Graves' hyperthyroidism was defined as no progression to ophthalmopathy during 18 months of follow-up. Hyperthyroidism patients were aged 18 to 65 years and newly diagnosed, with disease duration of less than 2 months. The study excluded patients with uncontrolled infections, other autoimmune diseases, pregnancy or lactation. Diagnoses were based on clinical symptoms, serum thyroxine and TRAb, thyroid ultrasound and orbital computed tomography. PBMCs were separated from 8 to 10 ml of fresh peripheral blood using Ficoll-Paque density gradient centrifugation. Trizol reagent was used to extract total RNA, and RNA quality was then checked on an Agilent 2100 Bioanalyzer.

The sample was blood. The rearrangement combines TRBV12-3 or TRBV12-4 with TRBJ2-4, and 7 bases in between align with TRBD2. The clonotype was recovered from a woman aged 25 to 45 with Graves' hyperthyroidism. CDR3 protein: CASAMGGGVQYF. The nucleotide sequence is given as TGTGCCAGCGCCATGGGGGGGGGAGTCCAGTACTTC.